This T cell receptor beta chain was sequenced in a study of Tregs in tolerant kidney transplant recipients. Repertoires were generated with immunoSEQ multiplex PCR, while TCRdb's copy carries only in-frame clones and drops some. This sample yields some 70,000 clones, of which about four fifths are seen a single time; about 4% belongs to the top ten. With V trimmed by 5 bases and J by 9 bases, 12 bases remained unmatched. Germline V gene data show CDR1 as SGHTA and CDR2 as FQGNSA. This CDR3 is 14 amino acids long. The sequence came from a human donor in good health. Sequencing input: CD4+ T cells from blood. The genes are TRBV7-2 and TRBJ2-7, with TRBD2 matching 8 bases. CDR3 loop: CASSVGSGVRVQYF. CDR3 coding DNA: TGTGCCAGCAGCGTTGGTAGCGGGGTTCGGGTGCAGTACTTC.